Below are 13 T cell receptor beta chains sequenced from a single sample in a study of shared clonotypes between healthy human individuals. Naive CD8 populations comprised CD45RO-negative cells positively selected for CCR7, excluding terminally differentiated effector memory CD45RA+ cells. Clones were sequenced by immunoSEQ multiplex PCR, and TCRdb holds only the in-frame ones, with some missing. The sample includes over 2 million clones, roughly 95% of them seen just once. Sequenced material: naive CD8+ T cells sorted from blood. The receptor source for this set is a man younger than 35 in good health.

The chain employs TRBV29-1 and TRBJ2-7; D ambiguous. The CDR3 runs to 12 residues. Trimming took off 2 bases at V and 3 bases at J, with 8 bases between the two ends. Germline V gives CDR1 SQVTM, CDR2 ANQGSEA. CDR3 sequence (DNA): TGCAGCGTTGAAATGGGAAACTACGAGCAGTACTTC. This gives the protein CSVEMGNYEQYF.

The V gene is TRBV5-1, the J gene TRBJ2-7; D gene ambiguous. V lost 5 bases, J lost 4 bases, and 16 bases lay in between. The CDR3 length is 14 residues. Germline loops: CDR1 SGHRS, CDR2 YFSETQ. The CDR3: CASRQPDKGYEQYF. In DNA, the CDR3 is TGCGCCAGCAGGCAACCTGACAAGGGATACGAGCAGTACTTC.

V is TRBV5-4 and J is TRBJ2-7, with TRBD2 matching 8 bases. J lost 3 bases, V lost 4 bases, and 9 bases had no gene match. Germline values: CDR1 SGHNT, CDR2 YYREEE (reference sequence). This CDR3 spans 15 amino acids. As DNA, the CDR3 is TGTGCCAGCAGCCGAGACGGGGGGGAGGACTACGAGCAGTACTTC. It is translated as CASSRDGGEDYEQYF.

This rearrangement joins TRBV5-5 to TRBJ2-7, with 9 nucleotides matching TRBD1. CDR3 length: 14 amino acids. V was clipped by 5 bases and J by 2 bases; unmatched bases: 5. Per germline, CDR1 SGHKS and CDR2 YYEKEE (reference sequence). CDR3 residues: CASRPGTGTYEQYF. The CDR3 region has the DNA TGTGCCAGCAGGCCCGGGACAGGGACCTACGAGCAGTACTTC.

CDR3 DNA sequence: TGTGCCAGTAGTGGACGGGACAGGGTCTACGAGCAGTACTTC. As protein: CASSGRDRVYEQYF. The chain couples TRBV19 to TRBJ2-7; TRBD1 matches 9 bases. Germline lookup yields CDR1 LNHDA and CDR2 SQIVND (reference sequence). The CDR3 contains 14 residues. V was clipped by 5 bases and J by 3 bases; unmatched bases: 5. Full variable domain (remainder filled in from reference TRBV19 and TRBJ2-7): DGGITQSPKYLFRKEGQNVTLSCEQNLNHDAMYWYRQDPGQGLRLIYYSQIVNDFQKGDIAEGYSVSREKKESFPLTVTSAQKNPTAFYLCASSGRDRVYEQYFGPGTRLTVT.

This chain uses TRBV2 with TRBJ2-2, with a tentative D call TRBD2 (5 bases). The CDR3 is 15 amino acids. Germline V gives CDR1 SNHLY, CDR2 FYNNEI. Trimming took off 3 bases at V and 0 bases at J, with 8 bases between the two ends. The CDR3 coding sequence is TGTGCCAGCAGTGAGGGGAGATCGAACACCGGGGAGCTGTTTTTT. This sequence encodes CASSEGRSNTGELFF.

V usage is TRBV5-6 and J usage is TRBJ1-2, with 10 positions matching TRBD1. The germline CDR1 and CDR2 sequences are SGHDT and YYEEEE. V lost 3 bases to trimming and J lost 3 bases; unmatched junction nucleotides: 2. The CDR3 runs 14 residues. The CDR3 sequence is CASSWGTGDYGYTF. The CDR3 DNA sequence: TGTGCCAGCAGCTGGGGGACAGGGGACTATGGCTACACCTTC.

The gene calls are TRBV19 and TRBJ2-3; 7 bases are shared with TRBD2. This CDR3 region has 15 residues. The V gene end was trimmed by 7 bases and the J gene end by 0 bases; junction bases not matched to a gene: 7. Germline V gene data show CDR1 as LNHDA and CDR2 as SQIVND (reference sequence). The CDR3 DNA sequence: TGTGCCAGTAAACTCCTAGCGGTGAGCACAGATACGCAGTATTTT. Amino acids: CASKLLAVSTDTQYF.

The chain combines TRBV12-5 with TRBJ2-7, with 11 bases matching TRBD2. From germline, CDR1 is LGHNT and CDR2 FRNRAP. CDR3 length: 14 amino acids. J was trimmed by 7 bases and V by 5 bases; bases with no gene match: 7. CDR3 DNA sequence: TGTGCTAGTGGTATAGCGGGAGGGCCAGAAGAGCAGTACTTC. As protein: CASGIAGGPEEQYF.

The CDR3 loop reads CAWSVPRFGGNTEAFF. As DNA, the CDR3 is TGTGCCTGGAGTGTCCCCCGGTTCGGGGGCAACACTGAAGCTTTCTTT. J is TRBJ1-1 and V is TRBV30; tentatively, D is TRBD1 (6 bases). Germline-derived CDR1 and CDR2 are GTSNPN and SVGIG (reference sequence). The ends were cut back, 0 bases at V and 2 bases at J, with 16 bases in the middle. The CDR3 loop spans 16 amino acids.

V and J are TRBV25-1 and TRBJ2-3; maybe TRBD2 (6 bases). The CDR3 loop spans 15 amino acids. V dropped 8 bases and J dropped 3 bases, with 18 bases sitting between them. Per germline, CDR1 MGHDK and CDR2 SYGVNS. The CDR3 DNA is TGTGCCAGCGCTTCCTCGGGGGAGAGGACAGATACGCAGTATTTT. Translating it yields CASASSGERTDTQYF.

The chain combines TRBV5-4 with TRBJ1-4; 8 nucleotides agree with TRBD1. Losses at the gene ends were 2 bases for V and 5 bases for J; bases not matched to a gene: 8. This CDR3 comprises 16 residues. The germline V gene encodes CDR1 SGHNT and CDR2 YYREEE (reference sequence). The CDR3 sequence: CASSFSGQGQNEKLFF. The CDR3 nucleotides read TGTGCCAGCAGCTTCTCCGGACAGGGACAGAATGAAAAACTGTTTTTT.

The chain carries TRBV7-2 and TRBJ2-5, with D perhaps matching TRBD1 or TRBD2 (6 bases each). This CDR3 is built from 16 residues. V lost 2 bases and J lost 2, with 15 bases in between. Germline V lookup: CDR1 SGHTA, CDR2 FQGNSA. CDR3 protein: CASSLNGGGLQETQYF. CDR3 in DNA: TGTGCCAGCAGCTTAAATGGAGGGGGATTACAAGAGACCCAGTACTTC.